These 17 T cell receptor beta chains share one sample of origin, sequenced in a study of blood T cell repertoires in COVID-19. Sequenced by immunoSEQ multiplex PCR; TCRdb stores in-frame clones only, minus some. The sample holds under 250,000 clones; 84% are singletons and the top ten take less than 4.5%. The sequenced sample was peripheral blood. These receptors originate from a man aged 50-59 years with acute or convalescent COVID-19.

The rearrangement uses TRBV19 and TRBJ1-1, with D unclear. V lost 5 bases and J 5 bases, leaving 18 bases between the germline ends. Germline assignment: CDR1 LNHDA and CDR2 SQIVND (reference sequence). CDR3 length: 15 amino acids. CDR3 nucleotides: TGTGCCAGTAGTGACGGGTGGAACGTGAGGACTGAAGCTTTCTTT. Amino acid sequence: CASSDGWNVRTEAFF.

V gene TRBV5-1 combines with J gene TRBJ1-3; a possible D gene is TRBD1 (6 bases). The CDR3 totals 15 residues. Germline CDR1 SGHRS, CDR2 YFSETQ. V lost 4 bases to trimming and J lost 3 bases, with 14 bases between them. In DNA form, the CDR3 reads TGCGCCAGCAGCCCAGGGCAGGGGAGTGGAAACACCATATATTTT. Amino acids: CASSPGQGSGNTIYF. Looking up the rest from reference TRBV5-1 and TRBJ1-3 gives the full variable domain: KAGVTQTPRYLIKTRGQQVTLSCSPISGHRSVSWYQQTPGQGLQFLFEYFSETQRNKGNFPGRFSGRQFSNSRSEMNVSTLELGDSALYLCASSPGQGSGNTIYFGEGSWLTVV.

This clone was detected a few times. V and J are TRBV21-1 and TRBJ1-2; TRBD1 is taken as the D call from the table, unchecked against the DNA. TRBV21-1 is a documented pseudogene. The CDR3 has 12 amino acids. The CDR3 here is CARRDRGAGYTF. In DNA form, the CDR3 reads TGTGCCAGGCGGGACAGGGGGGCCGGCTACACCTTC.

The rearrangement joins TRBV5-1 to TRBJ2-1; TRBD2 is a possible D gene (6 bases). The ends were cut back, 4 bases at V and 3 bases at J, with 20 bases in the middle. This CDR3 contains 17 residues. Germline CDR1 reads SGHRS; CDR2 reads YFSETQ. The CDR3: CASSPQGLLDSYNEQFF. The DNA of the CDR3 is TGCGCCAGCAGCCCCCAGGGACTCCTCGATAGCTACAATGAGCAGTTCTTC.

This chain uses TRBV28 with TRBJ1-2; D remains ambiguous. V lost 6 bases and J lost 1, with 6 bases in between. The germline V gene has CDR1 MDHEN and CDR2 SYDVKM. CDR3 length: 12 residues. The CDR3 spells CASSRSNYGYTF. The CDR3 region has the DNA TGTGCCAGCAGCAGAAGTAACTATGGCTACACCTTC.

The chain employs TRBV7-2 and TRBJ1-4; D unresolved. From germline, CDR1 is SGHTA and CDR2 FQGNSA. The CDR3 runs 13 residues. Trimming stripped 5 bases from V and 7 bases from J, with 11 bases between. CDR3 sequence: CASSTYSGEKLFF. In DNA, the CDR3 is TGTGCCAGCAGCACATACAGCGGTGAAAAACTGTTTTTT.

The V call is TRBV29-1, the J call TRBJ1-5; D gene ambiguous. The CDR3 contains 13 residues. V was pared by 1 base and J by 4 bases, with 8 bases between. Germline CDR1 reads SQVTM; CDR2 reads ANQGSEA. Here the CDR3 reads CSVEGAENQPQHF. The CDR3 DNA is TGCAGCGTTGAAGGGGCAGAAAATCAGCCCCAGCATTTT.

This clone appeared once. This chain links TRBV3-1 (or the pseudogene TRBV3-2) with TRBJ2-1; TRBD2 matches 8 bases. Germline V lookup: CDR1 LGHDT, CDR2 YNNKEL (reference sequence). The CDR3 is 13 amino acids. V shed 6 bases and J 9 bases; nucleotides not matched to a gene: 7. The CDR3 nucleotides are TGTGCCAGCAGGCACTTAAGCGGGAGTGAGCAGTTCTTC. This encodes CASRHLSGSEQFF.

The chain uses TRBV9 and TRBJ2-2; D is possibly TRBD2 (5 bases). The germline V gene encodes CDR1 SGDLS and CDR2 YYNGEE. Between the trimmed V and J ends, which lost 0 bases and 6 bases, there was a span of 9 bases. The CDR3 runs 14 residues. The CDR3 region is CASSVAWGAGELFF. CDR3 DNA sequence: TGTGCCAGCAGCGTAGCGTGGGGAGCCGGGGAGCTGTTTTTT.

In its sample, this clone was seen a few times. Within the sample, other DNA sequences also encode this same CDR3. This chain connects TRBV10-3 to TRBJ2-7, with 10 nucleotides matching TRBD1. This CDR3 is 13 amino acids long. The germline V gene encodes CDR1 ENHRY and CDR2 SYGVKD. The ends lost 8 bases at V and 4 bases at J; junction bases unmatched: 5. The CDR3 sequence is CAISPGQGYEQYF. CDR3 sequence (DNA): TGTGCCATCTCGCCGGGACAGGGGTACGAGCAGTACTTC.

The rearrangement links TRBV6-5 to TRBJ1-2; 8 bases are shared with TRBD1. The length of the CDR3 is 16 residues. The ends lost 4 bases at V and 4 bases at J; junction bases unmatched: 11. The germline gives CDR1 MNHEY, CDR2 SVGAGI. This CDR3 reads CASSLGQGAGGYGYTF. The CDR3 DNA follows: TGTGCCAGCAGTTTAGGGCAGGGGGCTGGAGGCTATGGCTACACCTTC.

This clone showed up many times. The J gene is TRBJ2-2, the V gene TRBV27; D is unresolved. The V gene's germline CDR1 is MNHEY and CDR2 SMNVEV (reference sequence). The V end lost 4 bases, the J end lost 2 bases, and 14 bases lay between the germline ends. The CDR3 is made up of 16 amino acids. The CDR3 loop reads CASSYAVQTNTGELFF. CDR3 nucleotides: TGTGCCAGCAGTTATGCGGTCCAGACTAACACCGGGGAGCTGTTTTTT.

The V gene is TRBV30, the J gene TRBJ2-7, with D uncertain. CDR3 size: 12 residues. Trimming stripped 2 bases from V and 6 bases from J, with 11 bases between. The germline V gene encodes CDR1 GTSNPN and CDR2 SVGIG (reference sequence). The CDR3 here is CAWSWNDFEQYF. In nucleotides, the CDR3 is TGTGCCTGGAGTTGGAATGACTTCGAGCAGTACTTC.

V usage is TRBV6-5 and J usage is TRBJ1-1; D possibly corresponds to TRBD1 (6 bases). The germline gives CDR1 MNHEY, CDR2 SVGAGI. V lost 6 bases and J lost 4, with 12 bases in between. The CDR3 runs 13 residues. In DNA form, the CDR3 reads TGTGCCAGCAGACAGGGAATGAGCACTGAAGCTTTCTTT. Translating it yields CASRQGMSTEAFF.

The chain links TRBV7-8 to TRBJ2-1, with a weak D call TRBD1 (5 bases). V lost 3 bases to trimming and J lost 5 bases, with 23 bases between them. There are 18 residues in the CDR3. Looked up from germline, CDR1 is SGHVS and CDR2 is FQNEAQ. This chain's CDR3 is CASSFSRFWAGKNNEQFF. CDR3 sequence (DNA): TGTGCCAGCAGCTTTAGCCGGTTCTGGGCAGGGAAAAACAATGAGCAGTTCTTC.

The rearrangement uses TRBV10-3 and TRBJ2-5, with TRBD2 matching over 9 bases. The trim removed 0 bases at V and 5 bases at J, leaving 10 bases unmatched. Germline CDR1 is ENHRY and CDR2 is SYGVKD. The CDR3 has 17 residues. The CDR3 coding sequence is TGTGCCATCAGTGAGTCGACGGGCGGGAGGGCCTTGGAGACCCAGTACTTC. It translates to CAISESTGGRALETQYF.

This chain joins TRBV2 and TRBJ1-5, with D unclear. Germline V gives CDR1 SNHLY, CDR2 FYNNEI. The CDR3 has 14 residues. Trimming took off 4 bases at V and 1 base at J, with 8 bases between the two ends. CDR3 sequence (DNA): TGTGCCAGCAGTGGGGAGGTGAGCAATCAGCCCCAGCATTTT. Protein product: CASSGEVSNQPQHF.